The 20 T cell receptor beta chains given below trace back to one sample, sequenced in a study of blood T cell repertoires in COVID-19. Using immunoSEQ multiplex PCR, the repertoire was profiled, and TCRdb retains in-frame clones only, with some absent. This sample has 330,000 or so clones, with about 89% found just once. Material for sequencing was PBMCs or T cells enriched from blood (not recorded which). The receptor set was obtained from a man aged 40-49 years in a cohort exposed to, infected with or recovered from COVID-19 (not recorded which).

CDR3: CASTWGVAAGTANSPLHF. In DNA form, the CDR3 reads TGCGCCAGCACCTGGGGGGTGGCTGCCGGGACGGCTAATTCACCCCTCCACTTT. The chain combines TRBV5-1 with TRBJ1-6, with D perhaps TRBD1 (5 bases). In germline, CDR1 is SGHRS, CDR2 YFSETQ. V gave up 6 bases and J gave up 6 bases, with 25 bases separating them. The CDR3 loop spans 18 amino acids.

V gene TRBV5-1 combines with J gene TRBJ2-7, with TRBD1 as a possible D gene (5 bases). Germline-derived CDR1 and CDR2 are SGHRS and YFSETQ. Trimming removed 3 bases from V and 1 base from J, with 26 bases in between. CDR3 length: 19 amino acids. CDR3 sequence (DNA): TGCGCCAGCAGCTCCTTAGGGGCTCTCCTAACAACTCCATCCTACGAGCAGTACTTC. Protein: CASSSLGALLTTPSYEQYF.

This chain uses TRBV19 with TRBJ1-2; 7 bases fit TRBD1. Germline loops: CDR1 LNHDA, CDR2 SQIVND (reference sequence). V shed 3 bases and J 4 bases; nucleotides not matched to a gene: 2. The CDR3 length is 13 residues. The CDR3 is CASSIAGGYGYTF. The CDR3 coding sequence is TGTGCCAGTAGTATCGCAGGGGGCTATGGCTACACCTTC.

V and J are TRBV6-6 and TRBJ1-3, with D possibly being TRBD1 (6 bases). The V end lost 7 bases, the J end lost 2 bases, and 18 bases lay between the germline ends. The CDR3 consists of 16 residues. Germline V CDR1 and CDR2: MNHNY, SVGAGI (reference sequence). CDR3 protein: CASNNFQGTTGNTIYF. The CDR3 DNA is TGTGCCAGCAATAATTTCCAGGGGACGACTGGAAACACCATATATTTT.

The chain employs TRBV19 and TRBJ2-1; D not certain. V lost 4 bases and J 11 bases, leaving 12 bases between the germline ends. Germline-derived CDR1 and CDR2 are LNHDA and SQIVND (reference sequence). The CDR3 totals 12 residues. This CDR3 reads CASSTALEKQFF. The CDR3 nucleotides read TGTGCCAGTAGTACCGCGCTAGAGAAGCAGTTCTTC.

The J gene is TRBJ2-2, the V gene TRBV30; weak D call: TRBD2 (6 bases). There are 14 residues in the CDR3. The V and J ends lost 1 base and 5 bases respectively, with 11 bases between them. The germline CDR1 and CDR2 sequences are GTSNPN and SVGIG (reference sequence). Here the CDR3 DNA reads TGTGCCTGGAGTGCGGGGGTGGGGACCGGGGAGCTGTTTTTT. As protein: CAWSAGVGTGELFF.

The chain links TRBV5-5 to TRBJ2-7, with D perhaps matching TRBD2 (5 bases). The V and J ends lost 0 bases and 7 bases respectively, with 8 bases between them. Germline V gene data show CDR1 as SGHKS and CDR2 as YYEKEE (reference sequence). The CDR3 length is 12 residues. In DNA form, the CDR3 reads TGTGCCAGCAGCTTGGGGGAGTCGGAGCAGTACTTC. It yields the protein CASSLGESEQYF.

The V gene is TRBV7-8, the J gene TRBJ1-1; possibly TRBD1 for D (5 bases). The CDR3 totals 14 residues. V shed 2 bases and J shed 1 base, with 8 bases lying between them. CDR1 and CDR2 from the germline V gene are SGHVS and FQNEAQ. CDR3 amino acids: CASSLRQGNTEAFF. The CDR3 DNA reads as TGTGCCAGCAGCTTACGCCAGGGGAACACTGAAGCTTTCTTT.

This clone appeared a few times. V gene TRBV6-5 combines with J gene TRBJ1-1, with a tentative D call TRBD1 (5 bases). Trimming pared 7 bases from V and 6 bases from J, leaving 9 bases between. CDR1 is MNHEY, CDR2 SVGAGI, per germline. The CDR3 sequence is 11 residues long. The CDR3 is CASNQGSEAFF. In DNA form, the CDR3 reads TGTGCCAGCAATCAGGGTTCTGAAGCTTTCTTT.

The J gene is TRBJ2-1, the V gene TRBV15; the D gene is possibly TRBD2 (5 bases). The CDR3 has 16 residues. V gave up 1 base and J gave up 7 bases, with 17 bases separating them. Germline V lookup: CDR1 LNHNV, CDR2 YYDKDF (reference sequence). The CDR3 coding sequence is TGTGCCACCAGCAGAGCCCGGGCGGAGGTGGTAAATGAGCAGTTCTTC. This codes for CATSRARAEVVNEQFF.

This clone showed up many times. This chain links TRBV27 with TRBJ1-1, with 7 bases that match TRBD1. This CDR3 has 15 amino acids. Losses at the gene ends were 5 bases for V and 5 bases for J; bases not matched to a gene: 11. Germline CDR1 MNHEY, CDR2 SMNVEV (reference sequence). Here the CDR3 reads CASSPRQGGGTEAFF. The CDR3 DNA is TGTGCCAGCAGTCCCAGACAGGGCGGCGGTACTGAAGCTTTCTTT.

In this sample, this clone turned up once. The chain's CDR3 is CAWSLGGLAGELFF. The DNA for the CDR3 is TGTGCCTGGAGTTTAGGGGGCTTGGCCGGGGAGCTGTTTTTT. The chain couples TRBV30 to TRBJ2-2; 7 nucleotides agree with TRBD1. In germline, CDR1 is GTSNPN, CDR2 SVGIG (reference sequence). CDR3 size: 14 residues. The junction had 6 bases not matched to a gene; V was cut back by 2 bases and J by 6 bases.

The V and J genes are TRBV5-1 and TRBJ2-2, with TRBD1 identical over 8 bases. This CDR3 has 15 residues. CDR1 and CDR2 (germline): SGHRS, YFSETQ. J was trimmed by 5 bases and V by 3 bases; bases with no gene match: 6. As DNA, the CDR3 is TGCGCCAGCAGCTACCGGACAGGGCAAACCGGGGAGCTGTTTTTT. Protein product: CASSYRTGQTGELFF. Complete variable domain (other parts from reference TRBV5-1 and TRBJ2-2): KAGVTQTPRYLIKTRGQQVTLSCSPISGHRSVSWYQQTPGQGLQFLFEYFSETQRNKGNFPGRFSGRQFSNSRSEMNVSTLELGDSALYLCASSYRTGQTGELFFGEGSRLTVL.

The chain employs TRBV19 and TRBJ1-5; 8 nucleotides line up with TRBD1. Per germline, CDR1 LNHDA and CDR2 SQIVND (reference sequence). This CDR3 spans 14 amino acids. The V segment lost 10 bases and the J segment 7 bases; nucleotides outside the gene matches: 12. The CDR3 DNA is TGTGCCACCGAGCTGGACAGGGTGGGGCAGCCCCAGCATTTT. Protein product: CATELDRVGQPQHF.

The chain has TRBV6-5 and TRBJ2-1; 9 bases line up with TRBD2. With V trimmed by 2 bases and J by 7 bases, 6 bases remained unmatched. Germline V gene sequence: CDR1 MNHEY, CDR2 SVGAGI. This CDR3 contains 15 residues. CDR3 nucleotide sequence: TGTGCCAGCAGTTACCGGACTAGCGCCCGGAATGAGCAGTTCTTC. It encodes CASSYRTSARNEQFF.

V usage is TRBV5-1 and J usage is TRBJ1-2; 7 nucleotides align to TRBD1. CDR1 SGHRS and CDR2 YFSETQ come from the germline V gene. The CDR3 consists of 15 residues. Trimming at V came to 2 bases and at J to 4 bases, leaving 8 bases not matched to a gene. Here the CDR3 reads CASSFGGQEPYGYTF. The CDR3 nucleotides read TGCGCCAGCAGCTTTGGAGGACAGGAACCCTATGGCTACACCTTC.

The CDR3 DNA reads as TGTGCTAGTGGTTTGGATTCCCACACAGGGTTGTATGGCTACACCTTC. Translating it yields CASGLDSHTGLYGYTF. The V and J genes are TRBV12-5 and TRBJ1-2; tentatively, D is TRBD1 (6 bases). V gave up 1 base and J gave up 5 bases, with 17 bases separating them. There are 16 residues in the CDR3. CDR1 and CDR2 from the germline V gene are LGHNT and FRNRAP.

The V gene is TRBV25-1, the J gene TRBJ2-7; 8 bases match TRBD1. Germline loops: CDR1 MGHDK, CDR2 SYGVNS. The junction had 6 bases not matched to a gene; V was cut back by 3 bases and J by 5 bases. The CDR3 has 14 residues. The chain's CDR3 is CASSDRGLFDEQYF. The CDR3 nucleotides read TGTGCCAGCAGTGACAGGGGGCTTTTCGACGAGCAGTACTTC.

The rearrangement uses TRBV9 and TRBJ1-4, with TRBD1 matching over 9 bases. Germline CDR1 and CDR2: SGDLS and YYNGEE. The CDR3 runs 15 residues. The V segment lost 3 bases and the J segment 5 bases; nucleotides outside the gene matches: 5. CDR3 DNA sequence: TGTGCCAGCAGCGCAACCGGGACAGGGAATGAAAAACTGTTTTTT. Residues: CASSATGTGNEKLFF.

This chain connects TRBV7-8 to TRBJ2-7; D gene uncertain. Per the germline V gene, CDR1 is SGHVS and CDR2 is FQNEAQ. Trimming took off 6 bases at V and 6 bases at J, with 12 bases between the two ends. This CDR3 region has 12 residues. The CDR3 coding sequence is TGTGCCAGCAGTCATCGTGCGTTCGAGCAGTACTTC. It codes for CASSHRAFEQYF.